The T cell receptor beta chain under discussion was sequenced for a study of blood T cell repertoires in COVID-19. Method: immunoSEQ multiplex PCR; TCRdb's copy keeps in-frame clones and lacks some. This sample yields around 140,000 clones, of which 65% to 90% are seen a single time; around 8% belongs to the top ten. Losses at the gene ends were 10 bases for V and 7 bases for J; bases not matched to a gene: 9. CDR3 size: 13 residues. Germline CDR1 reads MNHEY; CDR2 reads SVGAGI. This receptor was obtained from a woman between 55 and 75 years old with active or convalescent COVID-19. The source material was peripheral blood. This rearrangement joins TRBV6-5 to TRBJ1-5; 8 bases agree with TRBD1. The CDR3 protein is CATRQGLGQPQHF. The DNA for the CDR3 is TGTGCCACTCGACAGGGGCTAGGACAGCCCCAGCATTTT.